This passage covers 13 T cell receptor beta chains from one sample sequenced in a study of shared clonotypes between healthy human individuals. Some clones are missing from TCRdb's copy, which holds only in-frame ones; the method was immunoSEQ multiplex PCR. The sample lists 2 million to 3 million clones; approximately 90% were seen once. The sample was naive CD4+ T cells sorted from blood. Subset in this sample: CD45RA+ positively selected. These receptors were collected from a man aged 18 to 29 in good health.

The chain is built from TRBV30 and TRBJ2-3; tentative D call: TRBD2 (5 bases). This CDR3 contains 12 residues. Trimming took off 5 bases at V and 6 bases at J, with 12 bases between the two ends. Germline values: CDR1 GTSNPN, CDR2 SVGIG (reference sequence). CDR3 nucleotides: TGTGCCTGGGGAGAGGGTCGGGATACGCAGTATTTT. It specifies CAWGEGRDTQYF.

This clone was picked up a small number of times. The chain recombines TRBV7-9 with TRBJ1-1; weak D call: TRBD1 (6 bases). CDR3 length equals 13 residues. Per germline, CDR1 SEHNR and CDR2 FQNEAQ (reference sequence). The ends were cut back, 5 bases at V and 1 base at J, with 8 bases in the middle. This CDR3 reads CASSKTGNTEAFF. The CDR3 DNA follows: TGTGCCAGCAGCAAGACAGGGAACACTGAAGCTTTCTTT.

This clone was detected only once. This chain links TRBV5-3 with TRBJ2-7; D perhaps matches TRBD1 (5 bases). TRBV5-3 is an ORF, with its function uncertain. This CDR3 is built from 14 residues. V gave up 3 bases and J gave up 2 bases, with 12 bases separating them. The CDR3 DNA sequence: TGTGCCAGAAGCTCGACACAGGTCCCCTACGAGCAGTACTTC. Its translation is CARSSTQVPYEQYF.

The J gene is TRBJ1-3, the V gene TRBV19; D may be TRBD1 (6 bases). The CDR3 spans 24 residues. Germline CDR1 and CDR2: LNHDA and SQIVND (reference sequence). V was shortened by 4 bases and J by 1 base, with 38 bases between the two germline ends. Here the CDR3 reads CASSKGGRDFIPQQEIHSGNTIYF. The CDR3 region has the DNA TGTGCCAGTAGTAAGGGGGGACGGGATTTTATCCCGCAGCAAGAGATTCATTCTGGAAACACCATATATTTT.

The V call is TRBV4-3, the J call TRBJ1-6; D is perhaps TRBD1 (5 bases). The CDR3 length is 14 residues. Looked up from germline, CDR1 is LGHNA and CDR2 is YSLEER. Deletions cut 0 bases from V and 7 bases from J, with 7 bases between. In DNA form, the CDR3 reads TGCGCCAGCAGCCAAGAAGGGGAAAATTCACCCCTCCACTTT. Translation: CASSQEGENSPLHF.

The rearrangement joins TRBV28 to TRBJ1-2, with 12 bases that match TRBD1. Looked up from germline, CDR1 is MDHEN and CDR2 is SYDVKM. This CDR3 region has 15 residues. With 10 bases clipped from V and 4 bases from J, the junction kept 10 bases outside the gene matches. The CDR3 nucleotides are TGTGCCACCTCCCTCCGGGACAGGGGGCTCTATGGCTACACCTTC. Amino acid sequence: CATSLRDRGLYGYTF.

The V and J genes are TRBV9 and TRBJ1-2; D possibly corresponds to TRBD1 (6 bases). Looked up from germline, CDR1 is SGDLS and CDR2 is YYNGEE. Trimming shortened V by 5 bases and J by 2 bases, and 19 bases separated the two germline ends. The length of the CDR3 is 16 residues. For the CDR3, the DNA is TGTGCCAGCAGTCGTACCTCAGGCCAGGGGAACTATGGCTACACCTTC. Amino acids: CASSRTSGQGNYGYTF.

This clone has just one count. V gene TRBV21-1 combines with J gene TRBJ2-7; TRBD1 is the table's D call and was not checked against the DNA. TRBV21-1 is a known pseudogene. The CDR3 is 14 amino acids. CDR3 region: CASRQPSKPYEQYF. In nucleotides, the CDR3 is TGTGCCAGCAGACAGCCCTCGAAGCCCTACGAGCAGTACTTC.

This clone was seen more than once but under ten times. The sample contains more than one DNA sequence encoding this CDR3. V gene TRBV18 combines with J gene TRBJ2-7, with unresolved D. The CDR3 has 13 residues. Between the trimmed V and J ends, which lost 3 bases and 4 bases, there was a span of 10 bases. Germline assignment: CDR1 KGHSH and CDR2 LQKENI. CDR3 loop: CASSPGGSYEQYF. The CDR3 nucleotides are TGTGCCAGCTCACCGGGTGGGTCTTACGAGCAGTACTTC. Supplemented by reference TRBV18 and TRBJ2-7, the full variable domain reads NAGVMQNPRHLVRRRGQEARLRCSPMKGHSHVYWYRQLPEEGLKFMVYLQKENIIDESGMPKERFSAEFPKEGPSILRIQQVVRGDSAAYFCASSPGGSYEQYFGPGTRLTVT.

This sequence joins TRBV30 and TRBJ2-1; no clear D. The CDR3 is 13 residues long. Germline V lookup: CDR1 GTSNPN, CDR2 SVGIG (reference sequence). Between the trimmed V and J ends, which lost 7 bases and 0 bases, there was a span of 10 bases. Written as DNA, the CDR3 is TGTGCCTTACAGACCCACTCCTACAATGAGCAGTTCTTC. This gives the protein CALQTHSYNEQFF.

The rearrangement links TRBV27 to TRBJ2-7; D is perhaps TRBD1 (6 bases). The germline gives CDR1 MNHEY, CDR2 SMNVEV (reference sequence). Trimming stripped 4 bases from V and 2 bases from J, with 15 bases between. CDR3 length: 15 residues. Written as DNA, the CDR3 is TGTGCCAGCAGTTCTAGAGACAGGCGGACCTACGAGCAGTACTTC. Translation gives CASSSRDRRTYEQYF.

CDR3 bases: TGTGCCAGTAGTATACAAGGTGGGGCTGGAAACACCATATATTTT. Protein sequence: CASSIQGGAGNTIYF. The chain uses TRBV19 and TRBJ1-3; D remains unclear. The V end lost 2 bases, the J end lost 2 bases, and 10 bases lay between the germline ends. Germline loops: CDR1 LNHDA, CDR2 SQIVND (reference sequence). The CDR3 spans 15 residues.

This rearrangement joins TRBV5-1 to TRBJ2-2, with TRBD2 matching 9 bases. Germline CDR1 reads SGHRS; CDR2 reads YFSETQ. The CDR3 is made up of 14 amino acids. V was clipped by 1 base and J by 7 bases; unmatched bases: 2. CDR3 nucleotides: TGCGCCAGCAGCTTGCGGACTAGCGACGGGGAGCTGTTTTTT. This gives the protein CASSLRTSDGELFF.